This T cell receptor beta chain was profiled in a study of Graves' ophthalmopathy and Graves' hyperthyroidism. For the study at large: Peripheral blood samples were taken at initial diagnosis, before any treatment. Study-level results: Blood shared most expanded thyroid clonotypes above 0.001 frequency.

The CDR3 sequence is 14 residues long. CDR1 SNHLY and CDR2 FYNNEI come from the germline V gene. The ends were cut back, 7 bases at V and 4 bases at J, with 16 bases in the middle. The study amplified TCR beta CDR3 regions using RNA transcripts. The first-round RT-PCR employed HTBI primers together with the Qiagen OneStep RT-PCR kit. A multiplex PCR was then performed as the second round. TCRdb fed the multiplex PCR reads into MiXCR, producing one record per CDR3 protein. The sample contains approximately 700,000 distinct CDR3 sequences, around 40% of which appear only once. The sample holds many counts of this clonotype. What it binds is not known.

The source material was peripheral blood. V usage is TRBV2 and J usage is TRBJ2-5; perhaps TRBD1 as D (5 bases). This TCR was sampled from an adult man with Graves' ophthalmopathy. CDR3 residues: CASIVGAPSETQYF. The CDR3 nucleotides are TGTGCCAGCATTGTAGGGGCGCCGTCAGAGACCCAGTACTTC. The full variable domain, its missing parts supplied by reference TRBV2 and TRBJ2-5, is EPEVTQTPSHQVTQMGQEVILRCVPISNHLYFYWYRQILGQKVEFLVSFYNNEISEKSEIFDDQFSVERPDGSNFTLKIRSTKLEDSAMYFCASIVGAPSETQYFGPGTRLLVL.